This passage covers 27 T cell receptor beta chains from one sample sequenced in a study of cytomegalovirus exposure and HLA in healthy donors. The PCR ran on 60 Vbeta and 13 Jbeta primers. Some clones are missing from TCRdb's copy, which holds only in-frame ones; the method was immunoSEQ multiplex PCR. This sample carries about 160,000 clones, about 80% of them seen once, and the ten largest clones take about 1.4%. Sequenced material: PBMCs. These receptors were taken from a girl aged 10-17 years in good health and CMV-seropositive.

This rearrangement joins TRBV29-1 to TRBJ1-1; D is unclear. Germline V lookup: CDR1 SQVTM, CDR2 ANQGSEA. This CDR3 has 13 amino acids. The CDR3 DNA reads TGCGGACTCGAACGGGTGATGAACACTGAAGCTTTCTTT. Translated, it gives CGLERVMNTEAFF.

V usage is TRBV5-1 and J usage is TRBJ2-3, with D tentatively TRBD1 (6 bases). Looked up from germline, CDR1 is SGHRS and CDR2 is YFSETQ. The CDR3 runs to 15 residues. Trimming pared 4 bases from V and 4 bases from J, leaving 16 bases between. CDR3 region: CASSNHRVEADTQYF. The CDR3 DNA is TGCGCCAGCAGCAACCACAGGGTGGAGGCAGATACGCAGTATTTT.

The chain is built from TRBV5-6 and TRBJ1-3; the D gene is possibly TRBD1 (5 bases). The germline CDR1 and CDR2 sequences are SGHDT and YYEEEE. Trimming removed 1 base at V and 0 bases at J, with 11 bases between. The length of the CDR3 is 16 residues. The CDR3 is CASSLSRAISGNTIYF. The CDR3 DNA reads as TGTGCCAGCAGCTTGAGCAGGGCCATCTCTGGAAACACCATATATTTT.

V is TRBV5-4 and J is TRBJ1-1; D is perhaps TRBD1 (5 bases). CDR1 SGHNT and CDR2 YYREEE come from the germline V gene (reference sequence). The length of the CDR3 is 14 residues. V lost 0 bases and J 7 bases, leaving 13 bases between the germline ends. The CDR3 loop reads CASSLEGSLSEAFF. CDR3 nucleotide sequence: TGTGCCAGCAGCTTGGAGGGGTCTCTCAGTGAAGCTTTCTTT.

J is TRBJ2-7 and V is TRBV18; D call uncertain. Trimming stripped 3 bases from V and 6 bases from J, with 15 bases between. This CDR3 is built from 14 residues. CDR1 and CDR2 from the germline V gene are KGHSH and LQKENI. The CDR3 bases are TGTGCCAGCTCACCCTTTGACGTCCGAGGCGAGCAGTACTTC. Amino acid sequence: CASSPFDVRGEQYF.

The V call is TRBV7-5, the J call TRBJ2-7; whether TRBD2, the table's D call, matches the DNA was not checked. TRBV7-5 is noted as a pseudogene. The length of the CDR3 is 17 residues. This chain's CDR3 is CARSLNISGSVGYEQYF. For the CDR3, the DNA is TGTGCCAGAAGCTTAAATATTAGCGGGAGCGTCGGCTACGAGCAGTACTTC.

The chain uses TRBV9 and TRBJ1-1; 8 bases map to TRBD1. Germline-derived CDR1 and CDR2 are SGDLS and YYNGEE. Trimming at V came to 1 base and at J to 1 base, leaving 3 bases not matched to a gene. The CDR3 contains 15 residues. CDR3 amino acids: CASSVNGQGNTEAFF. CDR3 bases: TGTGCCAGCAGCGTAAATGGACAGGGGAACACTGAAGCTTTCTTT.

V and J are TRBV6-5 and TRBJ2-5; 8 nucleotides match TRBD2. The J call could be wrong; TRBJ2-7 is a better fit for the DNA end. Germline V gives CDR1 MNHEY, CDR2 SVGAGI. This CDR3 spans 16 amino acids. In DNA, the CDR3 is TGTGCCAGCAGTTCCGGGGGCGGGGGGCTACCCTACGAGCAGTACTTC. Amino acids: CASSSGGGGLPYEQYF.

The chain uses TRBV19 and TRBJ2-7; TRBD1 might be the D (6 bases). CDR3 length equals 13 residues. Per the germline V gene, CDR1 is LNHDA and CDR2 is SQIVND (reference sequence). Trimming removed 5 bases at V and 2 bases at J, with 10 bases between. The CDR3 nucleotides read TGTGCCAGTAGTCAGGACAGAGCCTACGAGCAGTACTTC. Amino acids: CASSQDRAYEQYF.

In this sample, this clone turned up once. The gene calls are TRBV5-1 and TRBJ2-3; 16 bases map to TRBD2. V shed 0 bases and J 4 bases; nucleotides not matched to a gene: 5. CDR3 length: 18 residues. Germline assignment: CDR1 SGHRS and CDR2 YFSETQ. CDR3 loop: CASSLEGLAGGNADTQYF. The DNA for the CDR3 is TGCGCCAGCAGCTTGGAGGGACTAGCGGGGGGGAATGCAGATACGCAGTATTTT. The whole variable domain, filled in from reference TRBV5-1 and TRBJ2-3, reads KAGVTQTPRYLIKTRGQQVTLSCSPISGHRSVSWYQQTPGQGLQFLFEYFSETQRNKGNFPGRFSGRQFSNSRSEMNVSTLELGDSALYLCASSLEGLAGGNADTQYFGPGTRLTVL.

This sequence joins TRBV5-1 and TRBJ1-1; D uncertain. The V and J ends lost 3 bases and 1 base respectively, with 19 bases between them. Germline values: CDR1 SGHRS, CDR2 YFSETQ. The CDR3 contains 17 residues. As DNA, the CDR3 is TGCGCCAGCAGCTCTCTACCTACGACCTCGGGGAACACTGAAGCTTTCTTT. Encoded protein: CASSSLPTTSGNTEAFF.

This CDR3 reads CASSESWTSGSSYEQYF. CDR3 nucleotide sequence: TGTGCCAGCAGTGAAAGCTGGACTAGCGGGAGCTCCTACGAGCAGTACTTC. This chain joins TRBV6-1 and TRBJ2-7; 13 bases match TRBD2. CDR1 is MNHNS, CDR2 SASEGT, per germline. Trimming cost V 2 bases and J 0 bases; bases outside gene matches: 4. This CDR3 has 17 residues.

This clone was counted only a few times. The chain carries TRBV6-8 and TRBJ2-5; tentative D call: TRBD1 (5 bases). Germline V gene lookup returns CDR1 MNHGY and CDR2 SAAAGT. V was cut by 11 bases and J by 5 bases, with 9 bases left in between. This CDR3 comprises 10 residues. This CDR3 reads CASKGETQYF. For the CDR3, the DNA is TGTGCCTCCAAGGGGGAGACCCAGTACTTC.

This clone turned up a few times. This rearrangement joins TRBV7-9 to TRBJ1-2; TRBD1 aligns across 10 bases. There are 18 residues in the CDR3. Germline lookup yields CDR1 SEHNR and CDR2 FQNEAQ (reference sequence). The trim removed 4 bases at V and 3 bases at J, leaving 14 bases unmatched. The CDR3 is CASSSLTGGRFFDYGYTF. As DNA, the CDR3 is TGTGCCAGCAGCTCCTTGACAGGGGGCAGGTTCTTCGACTATGGCTACACCTTC.

The V gene is TRBV18, the J gene TRBJ1-2; TRBD1 matches at 10 bases. The V gene's germline CDR1 is KGHSH and CDR2 LQKENI. V lost 2 bases, J lost 5 bases, and 8 bases stayed unmatched. CDR3 length equals 16 residues. CDR3 DNA sequence: TGTGCCAGCTCACCAGGTAGACAGGGGGCGAATTATGGCTACACCTTC. Translating it yields CASSPGRQGANYGYTF.

There are a few counts of this clone. J is TRBJ1-4 and V is TRBV5-1, with D unclear. The CDR3 is 13 residues long. Trimming shortened V by 0 bases and J by 3 bases, and 3 bases separated the two germline ends. The germline gives CDR1 SGHRS, CDR2 YFSETQ. CDR3 in DNA: TGCGCCAGCAGCTTGGCCGCTAATGAAAAACTGTTTTTT. It is translated as CASSLAANEKLFF.

The table lists this clone with a few counts. The CDR3 nucleotides are TGTGCCAGCAGCCCCATCGGGGGGGCGGGGGTCACTGAAGCTTTCTTT. It yields the protein CASSPIGGAGVTEAFF. The chain carries TRBV11-2 and TRBJ1-1; a weak D match, TRBD1 (6 bases). The CDR3 has 16 amino acids. Trimming left V 5 bases short and J 4 bases short, with 20 bases between. Germline V lookup: CDR1 SGHAT, CDR2 FQNNGV.

This chain connects TRBV5-1 to TRBJ1-1; 7 nucleotides match TRBD1. CDR3 length: 15 residues. The V and J ends lost 4 bases and 4 bases, in that order; junction bases with no gene match: 10. CDR1 and CDR2 (germline): SGHRS, YFSETQ. Written as DNA, the CDR3 is TGCGCCAGCAGCGATTCAGAGGGGGCGGTCACTGAAGCTTTCTTT. This sequence encodes CASSDSEGAVTEAFF.

V usage is TRBV7-8 and J usage is TRBJ1-2; 12 nucleotides align to TRBD1. This CDR3 has 15 amino acids. In germline, CDR1 is SGHVS, CDR2 FQNEAQ. J lost 7 bases, V lost 3 bases, and 6 bases had no gene match. Here the CDR3 DNA reads TGTGCCAGCAGCTTTTGGGGACAGGGGGCGATTGGCTACACCTTC. Protein: CASSFWGQGAIGYTF.

CDR3 loop: CSVEKSSGGLYEQYF. The CDR3 coding sequence is TGCAGCGTTGAAAAGTCTAGCGGGGGTCTTTACGAGCAGTACTTC. This chain connects TRBV29-1 to TRBJ2-7; 10 positions agree with TRBD2. The CDR3 contains 15 residues. The V gene's germline CDR1 is SQVTM and CDR2 ANQGSEA. J gave up 4 bases and V 2 bases, and 8 bases lay outside the gene matches.

The gene calls are TRBV28 and TRBJ2-2, with D maybe TRBD1 (6 bases). Trimming cost V 2 bases and J 7 bases, with 11 bases left between them. Per germline, CDR1 MDHEN and CDR2 SYDVKM. This CDR3 is built from 14 residues. CDR3 bases: TGTGCCAGCAGTTTACAGGGGTGGGTCGGGGAGCTGTTTTTT. Encoded protein: CASSLQGWVGELFF. Together with reference TRBV28 and TRBJ2-2, the CDR3 gives the full variable domain: DVKVTQSSRYLVKRTGEKVFLECVQDMDHENMFWYRQDPGLGLRLIYFSYDVKMKEKGDIPEGYSVSREKKERFSLILESASTNQTSMYLCASSLQGWVGELFFGEGSRLTVL.

In its sample, this clone was seen once. This sequence joins TRBV7-2 and TRBJ2-7, with a possible D match to TRBD2 (6 bases). This CDR3 region has 17 residues. V lost 4 bases to trimming and J lost 0 bases, with 19 bases between them. Germline V gene data show CDR1 as SGHTA and CDR2 as FQGNSA. The CDR3 nucleotides are TGTGCCAGCAGCTATACCCTCGTGGAGGGATTCTCCTACGAGCAGTACTTC. Amino acid sequence: CASSYTLVEGFSYEQYF.

The chain joins TRBV4-3 to TRBJ1-5; D ambiguous. V was clipped by 0 bases and J by 6 bases, with 12 bases between them. Germline lookup yields CDR1 LGHNA and CDR2 YSLEER. CDR3 length equals 15 residues. The CDR3 DNA sequence: TGCGCCAGCAGCCAAGATCGGGAAGGGTTTCAGCCCCAGCATTTT. This sequence encodes CASSQDREGFQPQHF.

This clone was observed a single time. The chain carries TRBV7-9 and TRBJ2-5; 7 bases align to TRBD2. Germline-derived CDR1 and CDR2 are SEHNR and FQNEAQ (reference sequence). This CDR3 has 13 amino acids. Unmatched junction bases numbered 6, after V lost 6 bases and J lost 5 bases. CDR3 DNA: TGTGCCAGCAGACAAGCGGGGCTGGAGACCCAGTACTTC. Protein product: CASRQAGLETQYF.

This clone occurred once. The CDR3 DNA reads as TGTGCCAGCAGCCTACTAGCGGGGGGGCGGTACGAGCAGTACTTC. This gives the protein CASSLLAGGRYEQYF. This chain uses TRBV11-2 with TRBJ2-7, with TRBD2 matching over 13 bases. The CDR3 has 15 residues. J was trimmed by 4 bases and V by 5 bases; bases with no gene match: 5. Germline loops: CDR1 SGHAT, CDR2 FQNNGV.

In this sample, this clone turned up once. The V and J genes are TRBV6-1 and TRBJ2-7; D is unclear. The germline V gene has CDR1 MNHNS and CDR2 SASEGT. V was trimmed by 3 bases and J by 3 bases, leaving 12 bases between them. The CDR3 is 14 residues long. CDR3 sequence: CASSEQASDYEQYF. CDR3 nucleotide sequence: TGTGCCAGCAGTGAGCAAGCCTCCGACTACGAGCAGTACTTC.

This chain links TRBV7-3 with TRBJ2-3; TRBD2 aligns across 13 bases. Germline trimming cut 6 bases from V and 1 base from J; bases unmatched to any gene: 4. From germline, CDR1 is SGHTA and CDR2 FQGTGA. There are 16 residues in the CDR3. CDR3 nucleotides: TGTGCCAGCAGTTTAGGACTAGCGGGGGGCACAGATACGCAGTATTTT. Protein sequence: CASSLGLAGGTDTQYF.